The rows below give T cell receptor beta chains drawn from one sample of a study of blood T cell repertoires in COVID-19. Repertoires were generated with immunoSEQ multiplex PCR, while TCRdb's copy carries only in-frame clones and drops some. The table shows under 400,000 clones, with nearly 90% occurring only once. Sequenced input: peripheral blood. The receptor set was obtained from a man in his late teens or twenties with active or convalescent COVID-19. Each CDR3 is given with its conserved first and last residue. D genes are given only for firm matches. Size tells how often a clone was seen (once, few, many) or the class of an expanded clone, and some rows leave it out.

CDR3 DNA | CDR3 protein | V gene | D gene | J gene | clone size
TGTGCCAGCAGCGTAGGGTCTAGCGGGGGAACCCAAGAGACCCAGTACTTC | CASSVGSSGGTQETQYF | TRBV9 | TRBD2 | TRBJ2-5 | NA
TGTGCAAGTCGCCCAAGACAGGCTAGAGCTAACTATGGCTACACCTTC | CASRPRQARANYGYTF | TRBV12-2 | NA | TRBJ1-2 | NA
TGCGCCAGCAGCCTCAGCGGATGGGCCGAAAAACTGTTTTTT | CASSLSGWAEKLFF | TRBV4-1 | NA | TRBJ1-4 | NA
TGTGCCAGCAGATCCGGGACTACCAAGCCCCCAGAGCAGTTCTTC | CASRSGTTKPPEQFF | TRBV28 | TRBD2 | TRBJ2-1 | NA
TGTGCCAGCAGCTTGGATGGCGGGGGGGCCGTAGGGGAGCTGTTTTTT | CASSLDGGGAVGELFF | TRBV5-5 | TRBD2 | TRBJ2-2 | NA
TGTGCCACTCACTGGGCAGATATGAAAGGCTCCTATAATTCACCCCTCCACTTT | CATHWADMKGSYNSPLHF | TRBV2 | NA | TRBJ1-6 | NA
TGCGCCAGCGACGCGAGGGACAGGGGCTACAATGAGCAGTTCTTC | CASDARDRGYNEQFF | TRBV5-1 | TRBD1 | TRBJ2-1 | NA
TGTGCCAGCTCTCGGACAGGGAAAAATGAGCAGTTCTTC | CASSRTGKNEQFF | TRBV6-5 | TRBD1 | TRBJ2-1 | few
TGTGCCAGCACCCAAAGCGAGACAGGGAACAATGAGCAGTTCTTC | CASTQSETGNNEQFF | TRBV7-9 | TRBD1 | TRBJ2-1 | NA
TGTGCCAGCAGCCATGAAGCGGGGGCTCTCTCCTACGAGCAGTACTTC | CASSHEAGALSYEQYF | TRBV3-1/TRBV3-2 | TRBD2 | TRBJ2-7 | NA
TGTGCCAGCAGTTTACTCGGGACAGGGTTTAATGAAAAACTGTTTTTT | CASSLLGTGFNEKLFF | TRBV28 | TRBD1 | TRBJ1-4 | NA
TGCAGCGTTAAACAGGGATCCCCCTACAATGAGCAGTTCTTC | CSVKQGSPYNEQFF | TRBV29-1 | NA | TRBJ2-1 | NA
TGTGCCAGCTCACCACCGAAAGACAGGGGGTATTATTGGGACATTCAGTACTTC | CASSPPKDRGYYWDIQYF | TRBV18 | TRBD1 | TRBJ2-4 | NA
TGTGCCAGCAGTTTATGGCAGGGGGCGCATGGCTACACCTTC | CASSLWQGAHGYTF | TRBV6-2/TRBV6-3 | TRBD1 | TRBJ1-2 | few
TGCGCCAGCAGCCGCCGCGCTGCGGGGGCCACAGATACGCAGTATTTT | CASSRRAAGATDTQYF | TRBV5-1 | NA | TRBJ2-3 | NA
TGTGCCAGCAGCCCACGGACAGGCGGACCCAATTCACCCCTCCACTTT | CASSPRTGGPNSPLHF | TRBV5-6 | TRBD1 | TRBJ1-6 | once
TGTGCCAGCAGTTTTACCCACAGGGTGGTCTTAGGCACTGAAGCTTTCTTT | CASSFTHRVVLGTEAFF | TRBV27 | NA | TRBJ1-1 | NA
TGTGCCAGCTCACCCCGGGACAGGGGGGGGAACACTGAAGCTTTCTTT | CASSPRDRGGNTEAFF | TRBV18 | TRBD1 | TRBJ1-1 | NA
TGTGCCAGCAGGCAGGGTGTTTACGAAAAACTGTTTTTT | CASRQGVYEKLFF | TRBV12-3/TRBV12-4 | NA | TRBJ1-4 | NA
TGTGCCAGCTCACAGGGGACAGGGACCTCTGGAAACACCATATATTTT | CASSQGTGTSGNTIYF | TRBV18 | TRBD1 | TRBJ1-3 | NA
TGCGCCAGCAGCTTGACGGCCGGGAGTGGAATCCGGACTGAAGCTTTCTTT | CASSLTAGSGIRTEAFF | TRBV5-1 | NA | TRBJ1-1 | once
TGTGCCAGTATGCCGGGACAAATCTCCTACAATGAGCAGTTCTTC | CASMPGQISYNEQFF | TRBV19 | NA | TRBJ2-1 | NA
TGTGCCAGCAGTGAAGCAGGGAGTGGGTACGAGCAGTACTTC | CASSEAGSGYEQYF | TRBV6-1 | NA | TRBJ2-7 | NA
TGTGCCAGTAGTCCGCGGGACAGGCTCTATGGCTACACCTTC | CASSPRDRLYGYTF | TRBV19 | TRBD1 | TRBJ1-2 | NA
TGTGCCAGTAGTCCCCGGGGGGGCTACAATCAGCCCCAGCATTTT | CASSPRGGYNQPQHF | TRBV19 | NA | TRBJ1-5 | once
TGCGCCAGCAGCCAAGCAACAGGGTCTGGGGCCAACGTGCTGACTTTC | CASSQATGSGANVLTF | TRBV4-3 | NA | TRBJ2-6 | NA
TGTGCCAGCAGTTACTCGAGGATGCCACCCCTCCACTTT | CASSYSRMPPLHF | TRBV6-5 | NA | TRBJ1-6 | NA
TGCGCCAGCAGCTGGGCCCCGGGCACAGATACGCAGTATTTT | CASSWAPGTDTQYF | TRBV5-1 | NA | TRBJ2-3 | NA
TGTGCCAGCAGTTTCTCAGGACCCCTAGCGGACACCATATATTTT | CASSFSGPLADTIYF | TRBV28 | NA | TRBJ1-3 | NA
TGCAGCGTATACACAGGGGGCCCCTATGGCTACACCTTC | CSVYTGGPYGYTF | TRBV29-1 | TRBD1 | TRBJ1-2 | NA
TGTGCCAGCAGCTCGGACAGGGCCCTTCAGCCCCAGCATTTT | CASSSDRALQPQHF | TRBV7-2 | TRBD1 | TRBJ1-5 | NA
TGTGCCAGCAGCACAGGACAGGGGAACACCATATATTTT | CASSTGQGNTIYF | TRBV7-2 | TRBD1 | TRBJ1-3 | NA
TGTGCCAGCAGCCCCCACATGGAGACCCAGTACTTC | CASSPHMETQYF | TRBV5-5 | NA | TRBJ2-5 | NA
TGTGCCAGCAGCCCCCAACGGGGAAACACCATATATTTT | CASSPQRGNTIYF | TRBV3-1/TRBV3-2 | NA | TRBJ1-3 | NA
TGTGCCAGCAGCCAAGACGCATACGTCGACAACGAGCAGTACTTC | CASSQDAYVDNEQYF | TRBV3-1/TRBV3-2 | NA | TRBJ2-7 | NA
TGCAGCGTTGAGAGGAGGCGGGGAATGGCCGGGGAGCTGTTTTTT | CSVERRRGMAGELFF | TRBV29-1 | NA | TRBJ2-2 | once
TGTGCCAGCAGCTACACCGGGACTAGTGTAGATACGCAGTATTTT | CASSYTGTSVDTQYF | TRBV7-3 | TRBD2 | TRBJ2-3 | few
TGTGCCAGCAGTTTTAGGACAGGGGGGACTGAAGCTTTCTTT | CASSFRTGGTEAFF | TRBV27 | TRBD1 | TRBJ1-1 | NA
TGTGCCAGCAGTTGGGGCCAAGCTAACTATGGCTACACCTTC | CASSWGQANYGYTF | TRBV27 | NA | TRBJ1-2 | NA
TGTGCCAGCAGTTACTCGGGACAGAACACCGGGGAGCTGTTTTTT | CASSYSGQNTGELFF | TRBV6-5 | NA | TRBJ2-2 | NA
TGTGCCAGCAGCCCCCAGGTTAACACTGAAGCTTTCTTT | CASSPQVNTEAFF | TRBV7-9 | NA | TRBJ1-1 | NA